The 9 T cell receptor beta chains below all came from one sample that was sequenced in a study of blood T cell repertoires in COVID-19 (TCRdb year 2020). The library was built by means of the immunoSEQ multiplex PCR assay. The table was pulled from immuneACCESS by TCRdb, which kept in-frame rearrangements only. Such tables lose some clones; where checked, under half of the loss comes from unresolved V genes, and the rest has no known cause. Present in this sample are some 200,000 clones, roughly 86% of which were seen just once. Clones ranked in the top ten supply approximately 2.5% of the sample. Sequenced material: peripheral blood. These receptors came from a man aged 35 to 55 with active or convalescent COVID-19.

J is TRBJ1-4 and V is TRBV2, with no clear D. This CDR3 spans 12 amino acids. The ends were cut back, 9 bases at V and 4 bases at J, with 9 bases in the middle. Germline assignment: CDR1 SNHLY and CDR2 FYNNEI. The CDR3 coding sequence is TGTGCCAGTCGGGTGGGTAATGAAAAACTGTTTTTT. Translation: CASRVGNEKLFF.

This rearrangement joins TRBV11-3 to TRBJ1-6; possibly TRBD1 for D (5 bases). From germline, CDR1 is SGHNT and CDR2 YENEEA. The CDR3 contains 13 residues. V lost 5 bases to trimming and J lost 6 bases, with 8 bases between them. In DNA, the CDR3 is TGTGCCAGCAGCCCTGACAGTAATTCACCCCTCCACTTT. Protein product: CASSPDSNSPLHF.

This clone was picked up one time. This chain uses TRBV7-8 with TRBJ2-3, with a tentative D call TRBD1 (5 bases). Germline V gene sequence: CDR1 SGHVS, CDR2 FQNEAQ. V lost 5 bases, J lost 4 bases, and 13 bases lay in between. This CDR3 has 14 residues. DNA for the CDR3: TGTGCCAGCAGCCCCAGCACGACAGCAGATACGCAGTATTTT. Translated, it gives CASSPSTTADTQYF.

The CDR3 sequence is CATLGTRSGANVLTF. The CDR3 bases are TGTGCCACCCTCGGGACTCGCTCTGGGGCCAACGTCCTGACTTTC. The V gene is TRBV15, the J gene TRBJ2-6; perhaps TRBD2 as D (6 bases). V lost 8 bases and J 0 bases, leaving 11 bases between the germline ends. In germline, CDR1 is LNHNV, CDR2 YYDKDF (reference sequence). This CDR3 spans 15 amino acids.

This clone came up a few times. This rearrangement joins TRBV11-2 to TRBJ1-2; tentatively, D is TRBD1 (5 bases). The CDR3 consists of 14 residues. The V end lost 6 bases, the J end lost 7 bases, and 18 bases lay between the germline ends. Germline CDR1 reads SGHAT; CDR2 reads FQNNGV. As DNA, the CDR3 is TGTGCCAGCAGATCCGGGGCCTGGAGGGGTGGCTACACCTTC. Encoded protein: CASRSGAWRGGYTF.

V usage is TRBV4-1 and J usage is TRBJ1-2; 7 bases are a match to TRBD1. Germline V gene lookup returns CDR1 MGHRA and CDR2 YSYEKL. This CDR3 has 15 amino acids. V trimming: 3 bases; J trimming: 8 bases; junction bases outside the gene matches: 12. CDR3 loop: CASSQRQGFASGYTF. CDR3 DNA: TGCGCCAGCAGCCAGAGACAGGGATTCGCTTCCGGCTACACCTTC.

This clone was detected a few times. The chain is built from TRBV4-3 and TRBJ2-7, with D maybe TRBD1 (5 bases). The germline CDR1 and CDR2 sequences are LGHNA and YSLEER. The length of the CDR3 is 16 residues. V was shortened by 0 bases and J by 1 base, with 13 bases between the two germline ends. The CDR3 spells CASSQDLSGRSYEQYF. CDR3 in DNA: TGCGCCAGCAGCCAAGACTTGTCAGGGCGGTCCTACGAGCAGTACTTC.

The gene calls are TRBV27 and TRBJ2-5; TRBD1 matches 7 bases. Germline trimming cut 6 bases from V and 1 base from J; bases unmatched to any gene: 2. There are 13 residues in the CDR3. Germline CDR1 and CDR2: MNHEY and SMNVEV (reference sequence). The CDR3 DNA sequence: TGTGCCAGCAGAGGGGACAGCCAAGAGACCCAGTACTTC. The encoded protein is CASRGDSQETQYF.

This CDR3 is CASSLGQGIEPQHF. The CDR3 bases are TGTGCCAGCAGCTTAGGACAGGGGATTGAGCCCCAGCATTTT. The genes are TRBV11-2 and TRBJ1-5, with 8 positions matching TRBD1. V lost 1 base to trimming and J lost 8 bases; unmatched junction nucleotides: 4. The germline V gene encodes CDR1 SGHAT and CDR2 FQNNGV. The CDR3 covers 14 residues.